This entry lists 2 T cell receptor beta chains sequenced from one sample in a study of human T cells and chemical hapten exposure. This sample's time point: patch test 2, 6 weeks after DPC sensitization. Treatment here: therapeutic diphenylcyclopropenone sensitization with weekly scalp DPC. TCRdb processed the RACE reads anew with MiXCR; each CDR3 protein has one entry. The table lists just over 350,000 distinct CDR3 sequences, about 6% of them singletons. Sequenced material: whole blood, taken in connection with sensitization to the hapten diphenylcyclopropenone (DPC). The receptors here all came from a woman aged 18 to 35 with alopecia areata. Some clones in this sample may be carry-over from other donors' samples.

V usage is TRBV6-5 and J usage is TRBJ2-3, with D perhaps matching TRBD1 (6 bases). With 0 bases removed from V and 2 bases from J, the gap between germline ends came to 9 bases. This CDR3 spans 15 amino acids. Per germline, CDR1 MNHEY and CDR2 SVGAGI. In DNA form, the CDR3 reads TGTGCCAGCAGTTACTCCGCAGGGGCCACAGATACGCAGTATTTT. This sequence encodes CASSYSAGATDTQYF.

There are a few counts of this clonotype. This chain uses TRBV3-1 with TRBJ2-3; D uncertain. V was cut by 0 bases and J by 5 bases, with 12 bases left in between. This CDR3 is 15 amino acids long. Germline assignment: CDR1 LGHDT and CDR2 YNNKEL (reference sequence). CDR3 nucleotides: TGTGCCAGCAGCCAAGAGGGTCTTCTTAAAGATACGCAGTATTTT. Its translation is CASSQEGLLKDTQYF.